One T cell receptor beta chain is described in this entry. The conserved closing phenylalanine or tryptophan is absent in this CDR3, likely reflecting a read error. CDR3 length: 15 residues. Per germline, CDR1 LNHDA and CDR2 SQIVND (reference sequence). The record originates from a study of T cells in Graves' hyperthyroidism and ophthalmopathy. Graves' hyperthyroidism without ophthalmopathy progression within 18 months was termed stable. The hyperthyroidism patients had all been newly diagnosed, and their disease duration was under 2 months. Their ages ranged from 18 to 65 years. From RNA transcripts, TCR beta CDR3 regions were amplified. The primer set for the first-round RT-PCR of the TCR CDR3 was HTBI. TCRdb reanalysed the multiplex PCR reads using MiXCR and keeps one entry per CDR3 protein. The table records about 26,000 distinct CDR3 sequences, roughly 45% of them present only once.

The source is a woman in her 30s with Graves' hyperthyroidism. The sequenced material came from blood. The chain is built from TRBV19 and TRBJ1-5, with 9 bases lining up with TRBD1. The CDR3 DNA follows: TGTGCCAGAAAGACAGGGGGGGTAAGCAATCGGCCCCAGCATTTA. It specifies CARKTGGVSNRPQHL.